Listed here are 30 T cell receptor beta chains from one sample, sequenced in a study of T-cell reconstitution after alpha-beta-depleted transplantation in children. Researchers prepared the TCRbeta library using unique molecular identifiers, the study reports. Each CDR3 protein is one row after TCRdb ran MiXCR on the PCR reads. The sample holds about 980,000 distinct CDR3 sequences, about 31% seen once. The sequences come from PBMCs, mostly from graft donor cells, collected 360 days after TCRalphabeta/CD19-depleted stem cell transplant. The receptors shown here come from a boy under three years old who had a stem cell transplant for SCID, so the T cells may come from the graft donor.

This chain joins TRBV29-1 and TRBJ2-1; 11 bases match TRBD2. The CDR3 sequence is 17 residues long. The germline CDR1 and CDR2 sequences are SQVTM and ANQGSEA. Losses at the gene ends were 3 bases for V and 5 bases for J; bases not matched to a gene: 12. The CDR3 loop is CSVDLPKGLAANNEQFF. As DNA, the CDR3 is TGCAGCGTTGACCTTCCTAAGGGACTAGCGGCCAACAATGAGCAGTTCTTC.

This clonotype has only a few counts. This chain connects TRBV12-3 or TRBV12-4 to TRBJ2-1; D gene unclear. CDR3 length: 8 residues. Trimming took off 6 bases at V and 14 bases at J, with 5 bases between the two ends. CDR3 amino acids: CASSQKFF. The CDR3, as DNA: TGTGCCAGCAGCCAGAAGTTCTTC.

The rearrangement uses TRBV5-1 and TRBJ1-4; 10 bases are a match to TRBD1. The V gene end was trimmed by 4 bases and the J gene end by 10 bases; junction bases not matched to a gene: 7. CDR3 size: 14 residues. Per germline, CDR1 SGHRS and CDR2 YFSETQ. The CDR3 is CASSTRDRGGKLFF. The DNA for the CDR3 is TGCGCCAGCAGCACCCGGGACAGGGGAGGAAAACTGTTTTTT.

This clonotype appeared many times. CDR3 DNA: TGTGCCAGCAGTTACACGGGGGGCTCATACGAGCAGTACTTC. Translated, it gives CASSYTGGSYEQYF. This chain joins TRBV6-5 and TRBJ2-7; D is perhaps TRBD2 (7 bases). Germline lookup yields CDR1 MNHEY and CDR2 SVGAGI. The V end was cut by 2 bases, the J end by 4 bases, with 12 bases between. The CDR3 is 14 residues long.

The chain employs TRBV12-3 or TRBV12-4 and TRBJ2-5, with D tentatively TRBD2 (6 bases). The CDR3 loop spans 16 amino acids. Deletions cut 2 bases from V and 1 base from J, with 14 bases between. DNA of the CDR3: TGTGCCAGCAGTTTATCGGGGGTAGGGTCCCAAGAGACCCAGTACTTC. It is translated as CASSLSGVGSQETQYF.

The V gene is TRBV12-3 or TRBV12-4, the J gene TRBJ2-7, with a weak D call TRBD1 (6 bases). The V gene lost 6 bases and the J gene lost 4 bases, with 16 bases spanning the gap. CDR3 size: 14 residues. Here the CDR3 reads CASSFPGQPYEQYF. DNA for the CDR3: TGTGCCAGCAGCTTCCCGGGACAACCTTACGAGCAGTACTTC.

The chain carries TRBV5-1 and TRBJ2-1; perhaps TRBD2 as D (7 bases). V shed 4 bases and J shed 6 bases, with 14 bases lying between them. The CDR3 is 14 residues long. The V gene's germline CDR1 is SGHRS and CDR2 YFSETQ. The DNA of the CDR3 is TGCGCCAGCAGCGGGGGGGCCCCCGGCAATGAGCAGTTCTTC. Amino acid sequence: CASSGGAPGNEQFF.

This sequence joins TRBV3-1 and TRBJ2-3; TRBD2 agrees at 7 bases. CDR3 length: 17 amino acids. After removal of 5 bases from V and 6 bases from J, the junction contained 17 bases not matched to a gene. Germline CDR1 is LGHDT and CDR2 is YNNKEL (reference sequence). Here the CDR3 DNA reads TGTGCCAGCAGCAGTGCGGCGGGGGTGGCGACCACGGATACGCAGTATTTT. This encodes CASSSAAGVATTDTQYF.

This rearrangement joins TRBV20-1 to TRBJ1-6, with D tentatively TRBD1 (5 bases). The CDR3 loop spans 11 amino acids. V lost 3 bases and J 14 bases, leaving 11 bases between the germline ends. Germline values: CDR1 DFQATT, CDR2 SNEGSKA (reference sequence). The CDR3 DNA reads TGCAGTGCTAGCTTGGGACTCGCCCTCCACTTT. Translated, it gives CSASLGLALHF.

This clonotype was recorded a few times. The chain has TRBV3-1 and TRBJ2-5; D may match TRBD1 or TRBD2 (5 bases each). Deletions cut 6 bases from V and 5 bases from J, with 16 bases between. The CDR3 runs to 14 residues. Germline values: CDR1 LGHDT, CDR2 YNNKEL (reference sequence). CDR3 in DNA: TGTGCCAGCAGACCTCGGGGCGTTCGGGAGACCCAGTACTTC. Its protein product is CASRPRGVRETQYF.

The V and J genes are TRBV20-1 and TRBJ2-3, with a possible D match to TRBD1 (5 bases). CDR3 size: 15 residues. Germline-derived CDR1 and CDR2 are DFQATT and SNEGSKA (reference sequence). V lost 2 bases and J lost 4, with 16 bases in between. This chain's CDR3 is CSARRGRIVSDTQYF. The CDR3 DNA reads as TGCAGTGCTAGAAGGGGCAGAATCGTATCAGATACGCAGTATTTT.

This clonotype was detected ten times or more. The chain couples TRBV7-7 to TRBJ2-5; weak D call: TRBD2 (7 bases). The V and J ends lost 2 bases and 2 bases respectively, with 12 bases between them. Germline CDR1 reads SSHAT; CDR2 reads FNYEAQ (reference sequence). CDR3 length: 15 amino acids. DNA for the CDR3: TGTGCCAGCAGCTTAAGCGGGACACTGCAAGAGACCCAGTACTTC. Translated: CASSLSGTLQETQYF.

This clonotype was counted a few times. The chain recombines TRBV12-3 or TRBV12-4 with TRBJ2-1, with 8 bases that match TRBD1. J was trimmed by 4 bases and V by 1 base; bases with no gene match: 3. The CDR3 contains 15 residues. The CDR3 DNA sequence: TGTGCCAGCAGTTTAGTACAGGGGGGTTACAATGAGCAGTTCTTC. Translating gives CASSLVQGGYNEQFF.

This chain connects TRBV6-1 to TRBJ2-5; 7 nucleotides agree with TRBD1. The CDR3 extends over 15 amino acids. Germline V gene sequence: CDR1 MNHNS, CDR2 SASEGT. V lost 8 bases, J lost 4 bases, and 13 bases stayed unmatched. CDR3 in DNA: TGTGCCAGCTCCTTGGGACAGCGGCTTGGAGAGACCCAGTACTTC. This gives the protein CASSLGQRLGETQYF.

This rearrangement joins TRBV20-1 to TRBJ2-7; the D gene is possibly TRBD1 (6 bases). The CDR3 spans 13 residues. Germline-derived CDR1 and CDR2 are DFQATT and SNEGSKA (reference sequence). V gave up 1 base and J gave up 4 bases, with 11 bases separating them. CDR3 nucleotides: TGCAGTGCTAGAGGGGGACATACTTACGAGCAGTACTTC. Translated, it gives CSARGGHTYEQYF.

This clonotype has just a few counts. This sequence joins TRBV6-5 and TRBJ1-2; possible D gene TRBD1, 5 bases. V was pared by 4 bases and J by 4 bases, with 16 bases between. CDR3 length equals 15 residues. Germline lookup yields CDR1 MNHEY and CDR2 SVGAGI. The CDR3 is CASSSWGEEFYGYTF. For the CDR3, the DNA is TGTGCCAGCAGTTCTTGGGGGGAGGAATTCTATGGCTACACCTTC.

J is TRBJ2-5 and V is TRBV4-2; D remains unclear. V was pared by 4 bases and J by 5 bases, with 20 bases between. Germline CDR1 LGHNA, CDR2 YNFKEQ. This CDR3 is built from 16 residues. The CDR3 here is CASSPTTDPIGETQYF. Here the CDR3 DNA reads TGTGCCAGCAGCCCTACTACCGACCCGATTGGGGAGACCCAGTACTTC.

The chain recombines TRBV7-2 with TRBJ1-6; D remains ambiguous. This CDR3 comprises 15 residues. V lost 1 base, J lost 7 bases, and 11 bases lay in between. Looked up from germline, CDR1 is SGHTA and CDR2 is FQGNSA. CDR3 DNA: TGTGCCAGCAGCTTAGGGGGTAGGGCGAATTCACCCCTCCACTTT. It codes for CASSLGGRANSPLHF.

J is TRBJ2-5 and V is TRBV6-5; possibly TRBD1 for D (5 bases). V was cut by 2 bases and J by 2 bases, with 9 bases left in between. The CDR3 runs to 14 residues. CDR1 and CDR2 (germline): MNHEY, SVGAGI. As DNA, the CDR3 is TGTGCCAGCAGTTACCAGGGTCCTCAAGAGACCCAGTACTTC. Translated, it gives CASSYQGPQETQYF.

This sequence joins TRBV6-5 and TRBJ2-7; perhaps TRBD1 as D (6 bases). The CDR3 sequence is 15 residues long. Deletions cut 3 bases from V and 0 bases from J, with 12 bases between. CDR1 and CDR2 (germline): MNHEY, SVGAGI. The CDR3 spells CASSYRRDNSYEQYF. In DNA form, the CDR3 reads TGTGCCAGCAGTTATCGCCGGGACAACTCCTACGAGCAGTACTTC.

The chain has TRBV18 and TRBJ2-1; D remains ambiguous. This CDR3 region has 15 residues. V was clipped by 2 bases and J by 9 bases, with 17 bases between them. CDR1 KGHSH and CDR2 LQKENI come from the germline V gene. The CDR3 loop is CASSPRKAAAFEQFF. In DNA form, the CDR3 reads TGTGCCAGCTCACCAAGGAAGGCCGCCGCATTTGAGCAGTTCTTC.

The chain joins TRBV7-9 to TRBJ1-1; the D is unclear. The germline V gene has CDR1 SEHNR and CDR2 FQNEAQ (reference sequence). Trimming shortened V by 3 bases and J by 4 bases, and 12 bases separated the two germline ends. The CDR3 sequence is 14 residues long. The CDR3 spells CASSFWSDPTEAFF. In DNA form, the CDR3 reads TGTGCCAGCAGCTTTTGGTCCGATCCCACTGAAGCTTTCTTT.

This clonotype was picked up a small number of times. This sequence joins TRBV19 and TRBJ2-1; the D gene is possibly TRBD2 (6 bases). V dropped 1 base and J dropped 9 bases, with 13 bases sitting between them. Per the germline V gene, CDR1 is LNHDA and CDR2 is SQIVND (reference sequence). This CDR3 region has 14 residues. The CDR3 DNA reads as TGTGCCAGTAGTATAGGGGCGCCGCGGGGTGAGCAGTTCTTC. Its protein product is CASSIGAPRGEQFF.

This clonotype was recorded a few times. This chain connects TRBV20-1 to TRBJ2-6, with 9 bases matching TRBD1. Germline values: CDR1 DFQATT, CDR2 SNEGSKA (reference sequence). The CDR3 consists of 19 residues. Trimming cost V 1 base and J 0 bases; bases outside gene matches: 10. CDR3 sequence (DNA): TGCAGTGCTAGAGCCCCACCCGGGACAGGGAGCTCTGGGGCCAACGTCCTGACTTTC. This translates into CSARAPPGTGSSGANVLTF.

DNA of the CDR3: TGCGCCAGCAGCTTGGTGGCGGCAGCTATGAACACTGAAGCTTTCTTT. Amino acid sequence: CASSLVAAAMNTEAFF. The gene calls are TRBV5-1 and TRBJ1-1; no clear D gene. This CDR3 spans 16 amino acids. Trimming took off 0 bases at V and 0 bases at J, with 12 bases between the two ends. Germline-derived CDR1 and CDR2 are SGHRS and YFSETQ.

This clonotype was detected ten times or more. This sequence joins TRBV15 and TRBJ2-3, with a possible D match to TRBD1 (7 bases). Deletions cut 1 base from V and 2 bases from J, with 16 bases between. Germline V lookup: CDR1 LNHNV, CDR2 YYDKDF (reference sequence). The CDR3 spans 17 residues. The CDR3 here is CATSRGTPRGVTDTQYF. In DNA form, the CDR3 reads TGTGCCACCAGCAGAGGCACCCCCAGGGGGGTCACAGATACGCAGTATTTT.

This clonotype was seen a handful of times. The rearrangement uses TRBV6-2 or TRBV6-3 and TRBJ2-7, with TRBD2 matching 7 bases. There are 13 residues in the CDR3. CDR1 is MNHEY, CDR2 SVGEGT, per germline. The trim removed 6 bases at V and 2 bases at J, leaving 4 bases unmatched. The CDR3 nucleotides are TGTGCCAGCAGGAACGGGGGGACCTACGAGCAGTACTTC. It is translated as CASRNGGTYEQYF.

This clonotype was found many times. V gene TRBV20-1 combines with J gene TRBJ1-1; no firm D call. V was shortened by 2 bases and J by 3 bases, with 7 bases between the two germline ends. The CDR3 runs 12 residues. Germline V gene lookup returns CDR1 DFQATT and CDR2 SNEGSKA (reference sequence). DNA for the CDR3: TGCAGTGCTAGACCGAGTTACACTGAAGCTTTCTTT. This codes for CSARPSYTEAFF.

This clonotype was detected a few times. The rearrangement joins TRBV12-3 or TRBV12-4 to TRBJ1-2; TRBD1 matches at 10 bases. This CDR3 is 16 amino acids long. Germline trimming cut 3 bases from V and 13 bases from J; bases unmatched to any gene: 17. CDR3 sequence (DNA): TGTGCCAGCAGTTTTGATCTCGTTGGGACAGGGGTCTTTCGCACCTTC. It specifies CASSFDLVGTGVFRTF.

The sample holds a few counts of this clonotype. The CDR3 DNA is TGCAGTTACGAGGCAGGGGCAGCAGATACGCAGTATTTT. Protein product: CSYEAGAADTQYF. This chain connects TRBV20-1 to TRBJ2-3; D possibly corresponds to TRBD1 (6 bases). The germline V gene encodes CDR1 DFQATT and CDR2 SNEGSKA (reference sequence). This CDR3 spans 13 amino acids. Between the trimmed V and J ends, which lost 8 bases and 4 bases, there was a span of 16 bases.